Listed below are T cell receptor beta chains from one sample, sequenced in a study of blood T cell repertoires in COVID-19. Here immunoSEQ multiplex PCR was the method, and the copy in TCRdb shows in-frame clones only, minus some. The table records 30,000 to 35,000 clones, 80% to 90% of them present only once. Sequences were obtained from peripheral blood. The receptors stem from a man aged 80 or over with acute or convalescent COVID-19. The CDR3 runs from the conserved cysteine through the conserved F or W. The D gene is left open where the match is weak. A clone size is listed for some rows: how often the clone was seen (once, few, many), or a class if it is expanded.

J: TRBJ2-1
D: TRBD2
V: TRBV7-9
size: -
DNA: TGTGCCAGCAGCTCTGGACTAGCGAATGAGCAGTTCTTC
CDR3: CASSSGLANEQFF

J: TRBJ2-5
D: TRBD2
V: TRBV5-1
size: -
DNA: TGCGCCAGCAGCGCGGGGGTGGGCGAGACCCAGTACTTC
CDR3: CASSAGVGETQYF

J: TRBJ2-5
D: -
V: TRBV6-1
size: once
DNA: TGTGCCAGCAGTGCCCGGGACCCGACTCTAGCGCGGGAGACCCAGTACTTC
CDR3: CASSARDPTLARETQYF

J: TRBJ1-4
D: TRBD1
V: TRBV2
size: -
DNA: TGTGCCAGCAGTGTGGGACAGAGAAATGAAAAACTGTTTTTT
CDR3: CASSVGQRNEKLFF

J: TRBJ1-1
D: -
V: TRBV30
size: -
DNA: TGTGCCTGGAGTGGAGAGGAATACACTGAAGCTTTCTTT
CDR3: CAWSGEEYTEAFF

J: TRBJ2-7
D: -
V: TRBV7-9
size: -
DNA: TGTGCCAGCAGCCCATGGGTGGGAGAGGCCCCCTACGAGCAGTACTTC
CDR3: CASSPWVGEAPYEQYF

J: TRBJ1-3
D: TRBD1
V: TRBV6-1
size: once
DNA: TGTGCCAGCAGTGAGATCCCGGGACAGGGGATAGGCACCATATATTTT
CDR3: CASSEIPGQGIGTIYF

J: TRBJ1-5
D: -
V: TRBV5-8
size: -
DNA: TGTGCCAGCAGCCCGGGGGATAGCAATCAGCCCCAGCATTTT
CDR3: CASSPGDSNQPQHF

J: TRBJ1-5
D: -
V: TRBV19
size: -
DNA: TGTGCCAGTAGTACCTACGCCTACCCCCAGCCCCAGCATTTT
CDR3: CASSTYAYPQPQHF

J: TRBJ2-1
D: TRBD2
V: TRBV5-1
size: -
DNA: TGCGCCAGCACGGGACTAGCGAGTGAGCAGTTCTTC
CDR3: CASTGLASEQFF

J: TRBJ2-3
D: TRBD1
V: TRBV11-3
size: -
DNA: TGTGCCAGCAGCACCCGGACAGGGGGCTATAACCCCACAGATACGCAGTATTTT
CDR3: CASSTRTGGYNPTDTQYF

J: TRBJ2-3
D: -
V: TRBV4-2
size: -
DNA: TGTGCCAGCAGCCAAGACCTCACTAGCACAGATACGCAGTATTTT
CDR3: CASSQDLTSTDTQYF

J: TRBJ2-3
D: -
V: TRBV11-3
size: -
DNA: TGTGCCAGCAGCCCCCGGTACCAAAGAGATACGCAGTATTTT
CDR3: CASSPRYQRDTQYF

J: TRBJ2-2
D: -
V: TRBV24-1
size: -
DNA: TGTGCCACCAGTGAACATGTGGAGGGGGCGGTCACCGGGGAGCTGTTTTTT
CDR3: CATSEHVEGAVTGELFF

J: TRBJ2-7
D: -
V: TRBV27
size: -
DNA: TGTGCCAGCAGTCCCTCCCATGGCGTAGGGGGTTACGAGCAGTACTTC
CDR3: CASSPSHGVGGYEQYF

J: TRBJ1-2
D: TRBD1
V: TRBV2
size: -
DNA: TGTGCCAGCAGTGAACGGGACAGGGCCTATGGCTACACCTTC
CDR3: CASSERDRAYGYTF

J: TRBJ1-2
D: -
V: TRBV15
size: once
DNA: TGTGCCACCAGCACCGGAGCTAACTATGGCTACACCTTC
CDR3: CATSTGANYGYTF

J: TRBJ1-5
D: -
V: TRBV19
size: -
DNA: TGTGCCAGTAGTACAGGGGTATCGGGCAATCAGCCCCAGCATTTT
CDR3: CASSTGVSGNQPQHF

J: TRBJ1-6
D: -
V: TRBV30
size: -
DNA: TGTGCCTGGAATACCGGGTATAATTCACCCCTCCACTTT
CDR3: CAWNTGYNSPLHF

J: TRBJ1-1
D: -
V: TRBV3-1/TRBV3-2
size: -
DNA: TGTGCCACCGGAGGGGTGAACACTGAAGCTTTCTTT
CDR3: CATGGVNTEAFF

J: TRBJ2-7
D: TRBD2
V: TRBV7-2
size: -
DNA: TGTGCCAGCAGCTTATTTCCCAGGACTAGCCGTTCCTCCTACGAGCAGTACTTC
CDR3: CASSLFPRTSRSSYEQYF

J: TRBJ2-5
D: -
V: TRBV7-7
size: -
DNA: TGTGCTAGCAGCTTAGCGGGACAGCAAGAGACCCAGTACTTC
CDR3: CASSLAGQQETQYF

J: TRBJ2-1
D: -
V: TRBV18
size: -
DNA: TGTGCCAGCTCACCGGGACGGGAGTCCTACAATGAGCAGTTCTTC
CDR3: CASSPGRESYNEQFF

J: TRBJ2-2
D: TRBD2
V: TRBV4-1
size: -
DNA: TGCGCCAGCAAAAGAACTAGCGCCTTTACCGGGGAGCTGTTTTTT
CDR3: CASKRTSAFTGELFF

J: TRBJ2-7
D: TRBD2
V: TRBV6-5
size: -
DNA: TGTGCCAGCAGGCGGGGGACGGTGACCTACGAGCAGTACTTC
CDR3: CASRRGTVTYEQYF

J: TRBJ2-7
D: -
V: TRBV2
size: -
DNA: TGTGCCAGCAGCGAAGCTACTGCCTTAGACGAGCAGTACTTC
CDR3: CASSEATALDEQYF

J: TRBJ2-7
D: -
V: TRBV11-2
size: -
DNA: TGTGCCAGCAGTCACCAGACCTACGAGCAGTACTTC
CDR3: CASSHQTYEQYF

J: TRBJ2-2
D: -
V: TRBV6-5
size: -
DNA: TGTGCCAGCAGATTAGGGGGAAGTGACACCGGGGAGCTGTTTTTT
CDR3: CASRLGGSDTGELFF

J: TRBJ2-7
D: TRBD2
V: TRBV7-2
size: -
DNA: TGTGCCAGCAGCTCCTCCGGGGCGGGGGATGGAAACGAGCAGTACTTC
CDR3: CASSSSGAGDGNEQYF

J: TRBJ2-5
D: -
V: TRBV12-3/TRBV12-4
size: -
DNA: TGTGCCAGCAGTCTCCAAGAGACCCAGTACTTC
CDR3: CASSLQETQYF

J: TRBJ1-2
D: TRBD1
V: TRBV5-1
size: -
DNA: TGCGCCAGCAGCCCACCGGACAGGGGGATTGGTGGCTACACCTTC
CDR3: CASSPPDRGIGGYTF

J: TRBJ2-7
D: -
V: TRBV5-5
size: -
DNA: TGTGCCAGCAGCTTCCGACACCCGAGCTCCTACGAGCAGTACTTC
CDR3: CASSFRHPSSYEQYF

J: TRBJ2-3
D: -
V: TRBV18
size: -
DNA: TGTGCCAGCTCAGAGGAGGGGACAGACCCCCCAGATACGCAGTATTTT
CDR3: CASSEEGTDPPDTQYF

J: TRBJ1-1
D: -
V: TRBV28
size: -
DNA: TGTGCCAGCAGTTCTCCCCGAGTGGCTTTCTTT
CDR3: CASSSPRVAFF

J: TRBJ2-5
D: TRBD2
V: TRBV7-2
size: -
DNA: TGTGCCAGCAGCCGGTGGCTAGCGGGAGCAGAGACCCAGTACTTC
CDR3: CASSRWLAGAETQYF

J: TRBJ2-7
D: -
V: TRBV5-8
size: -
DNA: TGTGCCAGCAGCCCGGGCCGTGGGACTCCGATCTACGAGCAGTACTTC
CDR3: CASSPGRGTPIYEQYF

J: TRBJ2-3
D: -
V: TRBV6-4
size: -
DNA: TGTGCCAGCAGTTCAGGACACCATCCTGACACAGATACGCAGTATTTT
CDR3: CASSSGHHPDTDTQYF

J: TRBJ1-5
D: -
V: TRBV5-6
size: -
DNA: TGTGCCAGCAGCTTACCAGGGCGCAATCAGCCCCAGCATTTT
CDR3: CASSLPGRNQPQHF

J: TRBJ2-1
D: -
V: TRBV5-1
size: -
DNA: TGCGCCAGCAGCCGCGGCTTTAACAATGAGCAGTTCTTC
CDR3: CASSRGFNNEQFF

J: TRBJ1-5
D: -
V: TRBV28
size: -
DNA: TGTGCCAGCAGTAGGCTCCCTAGCGACCGGCCCCAGCATTTT
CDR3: CASSRLPSDRPQHF

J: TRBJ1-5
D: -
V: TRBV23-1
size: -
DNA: TGCGCCAGCAGTCCGGACGGAGCGAAGGAGGGCAATCAGCCCCAGCATTTT
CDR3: CASSPDGAKEGNQPQHF

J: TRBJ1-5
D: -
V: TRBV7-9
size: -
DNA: TGTGCCAGCAGTCCTACCACAGGGATTGGGGATCAGCCCCAGCATTTT
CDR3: CASSPTTGIGDQPQHF

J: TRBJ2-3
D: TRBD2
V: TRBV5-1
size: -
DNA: TGCGCCAGCAGCTTGGGGGCCCCCACTAGCGGGACTGTTAATACGCAGTATTTT
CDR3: CASSLGAPTSGTVNTQYF

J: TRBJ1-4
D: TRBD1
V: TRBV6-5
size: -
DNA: TGTGCCAGCAGTTTGGACAGGGCTAATGAAAAACTGTTTTTT
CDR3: CASSLDRANEKLFF

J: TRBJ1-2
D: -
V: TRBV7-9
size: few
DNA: TGTGCCAGCAGCAGCTTAGGGACACATGGCTACACCTTC
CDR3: CASSSLGTHGYTF

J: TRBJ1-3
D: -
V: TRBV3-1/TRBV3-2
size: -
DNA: TGTGCCAGCAGCCGGAGTAGCTCTGGAAACACCATATATTTT
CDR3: CASSRSSSGNTIYF

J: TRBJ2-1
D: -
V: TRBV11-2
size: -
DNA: TGTGCCAGCAGCTTCTCGCCGAGAAGTGAGCAGTTCTTC
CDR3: CASSFSPRSEQFF

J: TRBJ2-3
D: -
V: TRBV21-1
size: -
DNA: TGTGCCAGCAGCAAGCCTGCCAAGGGACTCCACTCCTGCACAGATACGCAGTATTTT
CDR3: CASSKPAKGLHSCTDTQYF